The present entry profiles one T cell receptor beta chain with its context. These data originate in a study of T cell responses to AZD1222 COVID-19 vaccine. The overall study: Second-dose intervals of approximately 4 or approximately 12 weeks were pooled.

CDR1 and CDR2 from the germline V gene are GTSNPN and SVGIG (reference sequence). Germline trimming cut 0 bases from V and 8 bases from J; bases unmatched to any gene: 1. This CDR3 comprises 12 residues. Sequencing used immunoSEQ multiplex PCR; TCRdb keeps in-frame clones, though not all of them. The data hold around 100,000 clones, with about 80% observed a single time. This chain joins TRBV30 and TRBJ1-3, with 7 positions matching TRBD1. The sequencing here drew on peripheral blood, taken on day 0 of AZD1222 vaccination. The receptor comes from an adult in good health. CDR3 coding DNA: TGTGCCTGGAGTGTAACAGGGGACACCATATATTTT. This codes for CAWSVTGDTIYF.